The 31 T cell receptor beta chains given below trace back to one sample, sequenced in a study of T and B cells in COVID-19 patients. Multiplex PCR with BIOMED2 TRB-A/B primer pools amplified TRB rearrangements. TCRdb ran MiXCR on the multiplex PCR reads and lists one entry per CDR3 protein. Of some 13,000 distinct CDR3 sequences in the sample, 25% were seen once. From blood, about 240-550 ng of genomic DNA served as TRB template. Sequencing used blood. The receptors stem from a human donor who had recovered from COVID-19.

This clonotype was seen a few times. The gene calls are TRBV18 and TRBJ1-5, with D perhaps TRBD1 (5 bases). Germline-derived CDR1 and CDR2 are KGHSH and LQKENI. Trimming cost V 0 bases and J 4 bases, with 10 bases left between them. The CDR3 length is 15 residues. The CDR3 DNA follows: TGTGCCAGCTCACCACCGGGACGGTCTAATCAGCCCCAGCATTTT. Protein sequence: CASSPPGRSNQPQHF.

This clonotype was seen at least ten times. This rearrangement joins TRBV6-1 to TRBJ2-2; D is perhaps TRBD1 (6 bases). Deletions cut 5 bases from V and 0 bases from J, with 13 bases between. Germline V CDR1 and CDR2: MNHNS, SASEGT. The CDR3 is 16 residues long. This CDR3 is CASSLDSLANTGELFF. DNA of the CDR3: TGTGCCAGCAGTTTGGACAGCCTCGCGAACACCGGGGAGCTGTTTTTT.

The table lists this clonotype with many counts. The chain combines TRBV29-1 with TRBJ2-2, with D possibly matching TRBD2 (7 bases). The germline CDR1 and CDR2 sequences are SQVTM and ANQGSEA. The V end was cut by 7 bases, the J end by 1 base, with 13 bases between. This CDR3 comprises 14 residues. The CDR3 bases are TGCAGCGGACTCGGGGGGCTGAACACCGGGGAGCTGTTTTTT. Amino acids: CSGLGGLNTGELFF.

By sample share, this clonotype is medium-sized. The chain links TRBV27 to TRBJ2-7; D unclear. The CDR3 runs 13 residues. V shed 2 bases and J shed 5 bases, with 10 bases lying between them. The germline V gene has CDR1 MNHEY and CDR2 SMNVEV (reference sequence). The CDR3 DNA reads TGTGCCAGCAGTTTACCCTACAGCGACGAGCAGTACTTC. Protein sequence: CASSLPYSDEQYF.

By its share, this clonotype is medium-sized (0.01 to 0.1%). The J gene is TRBJ1-1, the V gene TRBV29-1; no reliable D call. Germline loops: CDR1 SQVTM, CDR2 ANQGSEA. CDR3 length: 13 amino acids. Trimming took off 4 bases at V and 0 bases at J, with 9 bases between the two ends. In DNA form, the CDR3 reads TGCAGCGTTGCGGCAACCTTGAACACTGAAGCTTTCTTT. Translation: CSVAATLNTEAFF. Together with reference TRBV29-1 and TRBJ1-1, the CDR3 gives the full variable domain: SAVISQKPSRDICQRGTSLTIQCQVDSQVTMMFWYRQQPGQSLTLIATANQGSEATYESGFVIDKFPISRPNLTFSTLTVSNMSPEDSSIYLCSVAATLNTEAFFGQGTRLTVV.

This clonotype is deemed medium-sized. The J gene is TRBJ2-3, the V gene TRBV12-3 or TRBV12-4; TRBD2 matches 9 bases. CDR3 length equals 13 residues. Trimming at V came to 8 bases and at J to 1 base, leaving 1 base not matched to a gene. The CDR3 reads CASRTSGTDTQYF. CDR3 in DNA: TGTGCCAGCCGGACTAGCGGCACAGATACGCAGTATTTT.

The chain employs TRBV5-1 and TRBJ2-3, with 11 bases matching TRBD2. CDR3 size: 17 residues. In germline, CDR1 is SGHRS, CDR2 YFSETQ. V shed 0 bases and J 5 bases; nucleotides not matched to a gene: 8. The CDR3: CASSLGIAGGPGDTQYF. The CDR3 DNA is TGCGCCAGCAGCTTGGGAATAGCGGGAGGGCCTGGAGATACGCAGTATTTT. The full variable domain, completed using reference TRBV5-1 and TRBJ2-3, is KAGVTQTPRYLIKTRGQQVTLSCSPISGHRSVSWYQQTPGQGLQFLFEYFSETQRNKGNFPGRFSGRQFSNSRSEMNVSTLELGDSALYLCASSLGIAGGPGDTQYFGPGTRLTVL.

This clonotype counts as medium-sized (0.01 to 0.1%). This sequence joins TRBV6-5 and TRBJ2-2; TRBD2 matches 10 bases. Looked up from germline, CDR1 is MNHEY and CDR2 is SVGAGI. The CDR3 loop spans 14 amino acids. V shed 8 bases and J 6 bases; nucleotides not matched to a gene: 6. The CDR3 here is CASSEREGPGELFF. CDR3 nucleotide sequence: TGTGCCAGCTCGGAGCGGGAGGGCCCCGGGGAGCTGTTTTTT.

The J gene is TRBJ2-5, the V gene TRBV5-1, with TRBD2 as a possible D gene (6 bases). The CDR3 is 13 amino acids. The V end lost 4 bases, the J end lost 5 bases, and 12 bases lay between the germline ends. From germline, CDR1 is SGHRS and CDR2 YFSETQ. The CDR3 bases are TGCGCCAGCAGCCGCGGGACCGGGGAGACCCAGTACTTC. Residues: CASSRGTGETQYF.

V is TRBV27 and J is TRBJ1-1; 7 bases agree with TRBD1. CDR1 is MNHEY and CDR2 is SMNVEV in the germline V gene (reference sequence). J gave up 5 bases and V 6 bases, and 9 bases lay outside the gene matches. The CDR3 runs to 14 residues. CDR3 amino acids: CASRSKGASTEAFF. CDR3 DNA: TGTGCCAGCAGATCAAAGGGGGCGAGTACTGAAGCTTTCTTT.

The rearrangement joins TRBV27 to TRBJ2-7; 11 bases agree with TRBD1. The V gene end was trimmed by 4 bases and the J gene end by 7 bases; junction bases not matched to a gene: 9. The germline CDR1 and CDR2 sequences are MNHEY and SMNVEV (reference sequence). The CDR3 covers 15 residues. CDR3 sequence reads: CASSWAPDRGLEQYF. CDR3 bases: TGTGCCAGCAGTTGGGCCCCGGACAGGGGGCTTGAGCAGTACTTC.

This clonotype has ten or more counts. The chain joins TRBV30 to TRBJ2-7; no clear D gene. With 0 bases removed from V and 4 bases from J, the gap between germline ends came to 19 bases. CDR3 length equals 16 residues. CDR1 is GTSNPN, CDR2 SVGIG, per germline (reference sequence). CDR3: CAWSVLPGQARYEQYF. Here the CDR3 DNA reads TGTGCCTGGAGTGTACTACCTGGGCAGGCGAGGTACGAGCAGTACTTC.

To note about this clonotype: Mismatch with germline at one junction end may stem from a read error. The V gene is TRBV12-3 or TRBV12-4, the J gene TRBJ2-5; 7 bases match TRBD1. This CDR3 comprises 16 residues. This CDR3 is CACSFGNEGAAETQYF. In nucleotides, the CDR3 is TGTGCCTGCAGTTTCGGGAACGAGGGGGCTGCAGAGACCCAGTACTTC.

This clonotype was seen more than once but under ten times. V usage is TRBV20-1 and J usage is TRBJ1-2; 7 positions match TRBD1. V lost 6 bases and J lost 4; bases outside the gene matches: 8. CDR1 and CDR2 (germline): DFQATT, SNEGSKA (reference sequence). This CDR3 has 13 residues. This CDR3 reads CSARQGSGYGYTF. The CDR3 DNA reads TGCAGTGCCCGACAGGGTTCTGGCTATGGCTACACCTTC.

In this sample, this clonotype turned up a few times. The CDR3 protein is CASRDLTGFYEQYF. In DNA form, the CDR3 reads TGTGCCAGCAGAGACCTGACAGGGTTCTACGAGCAGTACTTC. The chain carries TRBV6-6 and TRBJ2-7, with TRBD1 matching over 7 bases. The J segment lost 3 bases and the V segment lost 6 bases, leaving 8 bases of the junction unmatched. The CDR3 is 14 amino acids. CDR1 is MNHNY and CDR2 is SVGAGI in the germline V gene (reference sequence).

By sample share, this clonotype is medium-sized. This sequence joins TRBV27 and TRBJ2-5; D is undetermined. V lost 5 bases and J 5 bases, leaving 6 bases between the germline ends. This CDR3 is built from 11 residues. Germline-derived CDR1 and CDR2 are MNHEY and SMNVEV (reference sequence). CDR3 region: CASSRGETQYF. The CDR3 nucleotides are TGTGCCAGCAGTCGTGGCGAGACCCAGTACTTC.

The sample holds one count of this clonotype. The V call is TRBV12-3 or TRBV12-4, the J call TRBJ2-6; 8 bases are shared with TRBD1. This CDR3 is 17 amino acids long. V trimming: 1 base; J trimming: 0 bases; junction bases outside the gene matches: 2. The CDR3 region is CASSLGTGSSGANVLTF. The CDR3, as DNA: TGTGCCAGCAGTTTAGGGACAGGGAGCTCTGGGGCCAACGTCCTGACTTTC.

This clonotype is medium-sized by share. This chain connects TRBV19 to TRBJ2-7; TRBD2 matches at 7 bases. From germline, CDR1 is LNHDA and CDR2 SQIVND (reference sequence). The CDR3 totals 14 residues. The V segment lost 5 bases and the J segment 3 bases; nucleotides outside the gene matches: 7. The chain's CDR3 is CASSSLAEFYEQYF. CDR3 sequence (DNA): TGTGCCAGTAGTTCCCTAGCGGAATTCTACGAGCAGTACTTC.

The V and J genes are TRBV20-1 and TRBJ1-4; D remains ambiguous. Germline-derived CDR1 and CDR2 are DFQATT and SNEGSKA (reference sequence). This CDR3 has 13 residues. V was cut by 6 bases and J by 0 bases, with 8 bases left in between. DNA for the CDR3: TGCAGTGCCTCCATAACAACTAATGAAAAACTGTTTTTT. This codes for CSASITTNEKLFF.

This chain connects TRBV7-2 to TRBJ2-7, with 9 bases aligning to TRBD1. J was trimmed by 6 bases and V by 4 bases; bases with no gene match: 10. CDR1 SGHTA and CDR2 FQGNSA come from the germline V gene. CDR3 length: 15 residues. CDR3: CASSSPGQGEREQYF. DNA of the CDR3: TGTGCCAGCAGCTCACCGGGACAGGGTGAACGCGAGCAGTACTTC.

This clonotype was picked up many times. V usage is TRBV12-3 or TRBV12-4 and J usage is TRBJ1-2; the D is unclear. V gave up 2 bases and J gave up 1 base, with 11 bases separating them. This CDR3 has 15 residues. The CDR3 protein is CASSLFDGNNYGYTF. CDR3 bases: TGTGCCAGCAGTTTATTCGACGGAAATAACTATGGCTACACCTTC.

The V call is TRBV7-6, the J call TRBJ2-7, with 7 bases that match TRBD2. Germline-derived CDR1 and CDR2 are SGHVS and FNYEAQ. With 1 base clipped from V and 2 bases from J, the junction kept 8 bases outside the gene matches. CDR3 length: 16 residues. This CDR3 reads CASSLGEASGAYEQYF. Written as DNA, the CDR3 is TGTGCCAGCAGCTTAGGGGAGGCTAGCGGAGCCTACGAGCAGTACTTC.

V gene TRBV28 combines with J gene TRBJ1-3; unclear D gene. This CDR3 contains 14 residues. V was clipped by 2 bases and J by 4 bases, with 9 bases between them. The germline gives CDR1 MDHEN, CDR2 SYDVKM. This chain's CDR3 is CASSLNRVGNTIYF. In DNA form, the CDR3 reads TGTGCCAGCAGTTTAAACCGGGTCGGAAACACCATATATTTT.

This clonotype is medium-sized by share. V and J are TRBV6-4 and TRBJ2-2; the D is unclear. Looked up from germline, CDR1 is MRHNA and CDR2 is SNTAGT. CDR3 size: 16 residues. V lost 3 bases and J 6 bases, leaving 17 bases between the germline ends. The CDR3 reads CASSDNVKGQSGELFF. For the CDR3, the DNA is TGTGCCAGCAGTGATAACGTTAAGGGCCAATCCGGGGAGCTGTTTTTT.

The table lists this clonotype with many counts. This chain uses TRBV5-5 with TRBJ2-5; D remains ambiguous. The CDR3 covers 15 residues. The germline CDR1 and CDR2 sequences are SGHKS and YYEKEE (reference sequence). Trimming cost V 5 bases and J 2 bases, with 16 bases left between them. The CDR3 DNA reads TGTGCCAGCAGGGACGCCGGCCTTCCTCAAGAGACCCAGTACTTC. This gives the protein CASRDAGLPQETQYF.

The table lists this clonotype with many counts. V is TRBV18 and J is TRBJ2-1, with D perhaps TRBD2 (5 bases). CDR3 length: 16 amino acids. V was trimmed by 2 bases and J by 3 bases, leaving 14 bases between them. CDR1 and CDR2 (germline): KGHSH, LQKENI. This CDR3 is CASSPRRPANYNEQFF. Written as DNA, the CDR3 is TGTGCCAGCTCACCAAGGAGGCCTGCGAACTACAATGAGCAGTTCTTC.

With regard to this clonotype: The conserved phenylalanine or tryptophan normally closing the CDR3 is absent here, so this likely arose from a read error. The limits of the CDR3 on the DNA are not certain, so only TCRdb's listed CDR3 is given. The chain carries TRBV29-1 and TRBJ2-1; whether TRBD2, the table's D call, matches the DNA was not checked. The CDR3 length equals 12 residues, ends included. Germline V gives CDR1 SQVTM, CDR2 ANQGSEA. CDR3: CSQRAATKEKFV.

In this sample, this clonotype turned up many times. The chain couples TRBV6-5 to TRBJ1-2; D unclear. The CDR3 spans 15 residues. Germline V CDR1 and CDR2: MNHEY, SVGAGI. Trimming removed 2 bases from V and 7 bases from J, with 17 bases in between. CDR3 sequence (DNA): TGTGCCAGCAGTTACGGGCCCCGGGATGGTAGTGGCTACACCTTC. Translating it yields CASSYGPRDGSGYTF.

A note on this clonotype: A much larger clone differs from this one at a single base, so this may be a read error. The V and J genes are TRBV12-3 or TRBV12-4 and TRBJ2-5; the D is unclear. The CDR3 consists of 15 residues. Trimming removed 5 bases from V and 4 bases from J, with 17 bases in between. CDR3 sequence (DNA): TGTGCCAGCAGTCTTAAATTGTTAGTCGGAGAGACCCAGTACTTC. Its translation: CASSLKLLVGETQYF.

This clonotype showed up just a few times. V is TRBV14 and J is TRBJ2-7; unclear D gene. The V end was cut by 4 bases, the J end by 3 bases, with 7 bases between. The CDR3 covers 12 residues. Germline values: CDR1 SGHDN, CDR2 FVKESK. CDR3 protein: CASSPHNYEQYF. CDR3 bases: TGTGCCAGCAGCCCCCACAACTACGAGCAGTACTTC.

The chain couples TRBV27 to TRBJ2-7; TRBD1 matches 10 bases. Looked up from germline, CDR1 is MNHEY and CDR2 is SMNVEV (reference sequence). Unmatched junction bases numbered 4, after V lost 5 bases and J lost 3 bases. The CDR3 is 14 amino acids. The CDR3 loop reads CASSRRTGGYEQYF. Here the CDR3 DNA reads TGTGCCAGCAGTCGACGGACAGGGGGCTACGAGCAGTACTTC.